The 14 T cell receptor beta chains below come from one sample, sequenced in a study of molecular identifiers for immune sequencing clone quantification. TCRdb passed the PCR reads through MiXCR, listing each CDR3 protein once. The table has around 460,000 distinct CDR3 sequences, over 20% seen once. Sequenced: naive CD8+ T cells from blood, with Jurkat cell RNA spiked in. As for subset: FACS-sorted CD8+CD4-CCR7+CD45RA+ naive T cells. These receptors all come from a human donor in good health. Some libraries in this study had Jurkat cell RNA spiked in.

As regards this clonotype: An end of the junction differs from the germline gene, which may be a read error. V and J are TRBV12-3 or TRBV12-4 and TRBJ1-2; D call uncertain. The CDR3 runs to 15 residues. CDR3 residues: CASSLVGPANYGNAF. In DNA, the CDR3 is TGTGCCAGCAGTTTAGTCGGCCCAGCTAACTATGGCAACGCCTTC.

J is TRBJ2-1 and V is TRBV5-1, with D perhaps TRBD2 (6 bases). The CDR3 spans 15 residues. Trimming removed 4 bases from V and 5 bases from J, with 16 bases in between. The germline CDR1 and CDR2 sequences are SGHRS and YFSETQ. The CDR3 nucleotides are TGCGCCAGCAGCATCAGCTTGGAGGGGCACAATGAGCAGTTCTTC. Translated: CASSISLEGHNEQFF.

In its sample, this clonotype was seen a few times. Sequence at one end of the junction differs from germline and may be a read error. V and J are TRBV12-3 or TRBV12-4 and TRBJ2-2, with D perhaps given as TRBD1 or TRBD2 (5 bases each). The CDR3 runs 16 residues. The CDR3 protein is CASSPGWFGGTGELFF. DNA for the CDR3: TGTGCCAGCAGCCCCGGGTGGTTTGGGGGAACCGGGGAGCTCTTTTTT.

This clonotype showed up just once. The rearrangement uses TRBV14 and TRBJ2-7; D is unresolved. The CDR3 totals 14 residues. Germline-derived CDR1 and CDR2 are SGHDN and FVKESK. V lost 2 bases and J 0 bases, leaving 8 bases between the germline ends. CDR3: CASSQPGSSYEQYF. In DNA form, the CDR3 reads TGTGCCAGCAGCCAACCAGGAAGCTCCTACGAGCAGTACTTC.

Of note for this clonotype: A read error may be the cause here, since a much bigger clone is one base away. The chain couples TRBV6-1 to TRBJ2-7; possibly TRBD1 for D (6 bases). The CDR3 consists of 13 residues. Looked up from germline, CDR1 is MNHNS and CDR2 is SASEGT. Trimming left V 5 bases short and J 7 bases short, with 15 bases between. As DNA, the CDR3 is TGTGCCAGCAGTCTCGATACCACAGGGGAGCAGTACTTC. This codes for CASSLDTTGEQYF.

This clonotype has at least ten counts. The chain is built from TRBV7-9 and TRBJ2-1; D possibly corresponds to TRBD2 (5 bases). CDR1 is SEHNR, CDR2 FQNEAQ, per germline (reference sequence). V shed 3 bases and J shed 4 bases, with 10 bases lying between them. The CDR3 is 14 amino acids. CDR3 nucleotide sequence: TGTGCCAGCAGCTTCAGCGGAGGATACAATGAGCAGTTCTTC. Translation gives CASSFSGGYNEQFF.

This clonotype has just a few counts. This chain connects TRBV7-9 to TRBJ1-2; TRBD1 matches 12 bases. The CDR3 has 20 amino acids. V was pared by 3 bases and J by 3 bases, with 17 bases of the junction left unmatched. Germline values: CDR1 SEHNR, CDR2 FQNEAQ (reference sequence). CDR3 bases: TGTGCCAGCAGCTTCCAACTTGTCCCGGGACAGGGGGCGGTAGACTATGGCTACACCTTC. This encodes CASSFQLVPGQGAVDYGYTF.

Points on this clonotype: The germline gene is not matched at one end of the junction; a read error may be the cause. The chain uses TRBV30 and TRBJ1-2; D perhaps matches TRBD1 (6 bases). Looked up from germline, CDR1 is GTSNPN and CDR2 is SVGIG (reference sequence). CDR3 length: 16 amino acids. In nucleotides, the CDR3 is TGTGCCTGGAGTCCTACCGGGACACCCTTAAACTATGGCTACGCCTTC. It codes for CAWSPTGTPLNYGYAF. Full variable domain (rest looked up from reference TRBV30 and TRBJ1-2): SQTIHQWPATLVQPVGSPLSLECTVEGTSNPNLYWYRQAAGRGLQLLFYSVGIGQISSEVPQNLSASRPQDRQFILSSKKLLLSDSGFYLCAWSPTGTPLNYGYAFGSGTRLTVV.

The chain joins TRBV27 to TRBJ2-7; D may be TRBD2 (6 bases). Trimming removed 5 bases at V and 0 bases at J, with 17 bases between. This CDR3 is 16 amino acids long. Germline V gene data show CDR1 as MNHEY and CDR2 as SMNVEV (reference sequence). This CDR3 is CASSPRGGWASYEQYF. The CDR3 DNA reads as TGTGCCAGCAGTCCCCGTGGAGGGTGGGCCTCCTACGAGCAGTACTTC.

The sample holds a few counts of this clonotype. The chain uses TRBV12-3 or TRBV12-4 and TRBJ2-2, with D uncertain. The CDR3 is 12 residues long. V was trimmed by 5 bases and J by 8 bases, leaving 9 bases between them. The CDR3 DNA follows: TGTGCCAGCAGTATAAGGGCAGGGGAGCTGTTTTTT. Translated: CASSIRAGELFF.

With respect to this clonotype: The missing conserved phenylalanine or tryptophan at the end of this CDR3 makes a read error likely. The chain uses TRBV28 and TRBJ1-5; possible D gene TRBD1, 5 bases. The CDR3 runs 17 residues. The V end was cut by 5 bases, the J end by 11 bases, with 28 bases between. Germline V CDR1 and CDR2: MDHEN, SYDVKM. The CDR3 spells CASSLPAPGSVLRAQHL. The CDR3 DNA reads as TGTGCCAGCAGTCTCCCGGCTCCGGGGTCAGTTCTCAGGGCCCAGCATCTT.

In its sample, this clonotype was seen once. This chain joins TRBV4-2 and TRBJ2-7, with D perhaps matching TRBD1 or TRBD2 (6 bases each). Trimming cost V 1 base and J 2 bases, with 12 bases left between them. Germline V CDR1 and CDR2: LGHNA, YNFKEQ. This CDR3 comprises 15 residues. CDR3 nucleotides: TGTGCCAGCAGCCAAGGGGGGCGGGGAACCTACGAGCAGTACTTC. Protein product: CASSQGGRGTYEQYF.

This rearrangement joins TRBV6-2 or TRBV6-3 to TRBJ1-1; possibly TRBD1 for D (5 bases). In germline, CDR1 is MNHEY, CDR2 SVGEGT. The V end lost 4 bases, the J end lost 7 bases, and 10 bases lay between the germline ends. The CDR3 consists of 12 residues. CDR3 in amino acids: CASSSTGLEAFF. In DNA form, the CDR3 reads TGTGCCAGCAGTTCTACAGGTCTTGAAGCTTTCTTT.

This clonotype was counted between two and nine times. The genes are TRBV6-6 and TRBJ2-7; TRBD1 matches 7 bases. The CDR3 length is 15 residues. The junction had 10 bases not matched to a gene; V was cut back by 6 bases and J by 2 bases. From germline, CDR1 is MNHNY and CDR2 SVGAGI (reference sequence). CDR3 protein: CASSPAFQGAYEQYF. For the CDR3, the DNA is TGTGCCAGCAGCCCCGCGTTTCAGGGGGCCTACGAGCAGTACTTC.